This T cell receptor beta chain was documented in a study of CXCR3-negative and CXCR3-positive naive CD8 T cells. Germline V CDR1 and CDR2: SGHTA, FQGTGA. The CDR3 contains 16 residues. Carrying UMI labels, the TRB cDNA libraries were prepared through 5' RACE. From the 5' RACE reads, TCRdb lists one entry per CDR3 protein and no DNA. This sample contains some 66,000 distinct CDR3 sequences. The TCR sequence derives from a human donor in good health. Some clones in this sample may be carry-over from other donors' samples. The sequencing input was naive CXCR3- CD8+ T cells from blood. The subset here: CD45RO-CCR7+CD27+CD95- naive CD8+ T cells lacking CXCR3 (TNR3-). V gene TRBV7-3 combines with J gene TRBJ2-1; TCRdb outputs TRBD2, but without DNA this stays unchecked. The CDR3 protein is CASSPHWTSGRNEQFF.